This T cell receptor (beta chain) was obtained from a study of CD8 T cells in Susac syndrome. The germline CDR1 and CDR2 sequences are LNHDA and SQIVND (reference sequence). V gave up 5 bases and J gave up 7 bases; unmatched junction bases: 9. The CDR3 loop spans 15 amino acids. Reverse transcription of roughly 0.5 to 1 ug RNA was performed with random hexamers. TCRdb re-called the immunoSEQ multiplex PCR reads through MiXCR, storing one row per CDR3 protein. The table lists around 80,000 distinct CDR3 sequences, approximately 95% of them singletons. The chain employs TRBV19 and TRBJ1-5; 9 bases align to TRBD1. Sequenced material: CD8+ T cells from PBMCs. This TCR was sampled from a human donor with Susac syndrome. The CDR3 reads CASSVGQGRVQPQHF. CDR3 nucleotides: TGTGCCAGTAGTGTTGGACAGGGGCGAGTCCAGCCCCAGCATTTT.